This T cell receptor beta chain was captured by sequencing in a study of blood T cell repertoires in COVID-19. The CDR3 covers 15 residues. CDR1 is MGHDK and CDR2 is SYGVNS in the germline V gene. Losses at the gene ends were 4 bases for V and 7 bases for J; bases not matched to a gene: 6. Original data processing: It was from reference gene primer amplification that nucleated cell counts were estimated. The data were produced by immunoSEQ multiplex PCR, yet TCRdb's version contains in-frame clones alone and is incomplete. That table supplies the V and J calls and clone size; D and trimming were determined from the DNA. This table has hundreds of thousands of clones, over 75% appearing once. Recruitment covered over 20 US areas and drew participants whose ages spanned about 18 to 95 years. This clone was detected once.

The V gene is TRBV25-1, the J gene TRBJ2-3; 12 nucleotides match TRBD2. The sequencing sample was made of PBMCs or T cells enriched from blood (not recorded which). The receptor's source is a woman between 35 and 50 years old who had recovered from COVID-19. CDR3 coding DNA: TGTGCCAGCAGTGGGACTAGCGGGGCCCCCTATACGCAGTATTTT. Translating it yields CASSGTSGAPYTQYF.